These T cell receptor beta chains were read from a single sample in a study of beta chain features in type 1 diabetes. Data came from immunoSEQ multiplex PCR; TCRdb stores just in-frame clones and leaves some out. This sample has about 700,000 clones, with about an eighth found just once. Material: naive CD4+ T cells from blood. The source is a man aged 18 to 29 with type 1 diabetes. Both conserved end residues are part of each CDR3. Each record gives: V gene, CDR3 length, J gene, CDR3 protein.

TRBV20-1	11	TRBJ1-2	CSPAQGYGYTF
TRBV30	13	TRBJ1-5	CAWSKGGGRAQHF
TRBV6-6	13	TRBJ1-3	CASSSDARNTIYF
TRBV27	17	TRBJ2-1	CASSFGTGNTKVYEQFF
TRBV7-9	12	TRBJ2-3	CASSFVADTQYF
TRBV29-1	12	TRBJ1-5	CSARLTNQPQHF
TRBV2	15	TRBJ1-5	CASSLRQGFEQPQHF
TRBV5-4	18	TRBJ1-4	CASSLGRTGVFGSEKLFF
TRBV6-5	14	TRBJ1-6	CASRGGPNNSPLHF
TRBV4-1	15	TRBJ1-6	CASSQEPGTGSPLHF
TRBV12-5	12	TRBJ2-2	CASCVVAGELFF
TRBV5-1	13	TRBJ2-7	CASSTEQGERQYF
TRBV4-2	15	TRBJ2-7	CASSQAGIFTGEQYF
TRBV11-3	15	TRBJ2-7	CASRGVGTPYYEQYF
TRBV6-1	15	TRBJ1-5	CASSGQGPVNQPQHF
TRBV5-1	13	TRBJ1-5	CASSWDTEGPQHF
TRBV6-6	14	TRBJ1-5	CASSYSGIGQPQHF
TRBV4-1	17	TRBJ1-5	CASSHSTGGWGNQPQHF
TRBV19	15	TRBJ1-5	CASSIDGGRNQPQHF
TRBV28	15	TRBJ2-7	CASSSYRSGSYEQYF
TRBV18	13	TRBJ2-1	CASSPQEFNEQFF
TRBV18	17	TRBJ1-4	CASSPPGDRGRNEKLFF
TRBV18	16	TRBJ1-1	CASSPLDVGVNTEAFF
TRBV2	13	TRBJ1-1	CASSKGSNTEAFF
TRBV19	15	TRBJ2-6	CASSPDRAGANVLTF
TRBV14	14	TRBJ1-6	CASSQSLSGSPLHF
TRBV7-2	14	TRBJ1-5	CASSLVGPNQPQHF
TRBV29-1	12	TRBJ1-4	CSVQTPFEKLFF
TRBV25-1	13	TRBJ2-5	CASRDEGEETQYF
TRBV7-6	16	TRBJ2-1	CASSLGNPVLYNEQFF
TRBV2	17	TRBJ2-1	CASSGYGTKSSYNEQFF
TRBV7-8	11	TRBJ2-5	CASSLGGAQYF
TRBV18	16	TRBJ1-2	CASSLGQLIGGRGYTF
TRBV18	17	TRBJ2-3	CASSATGQSYSTDTQYF
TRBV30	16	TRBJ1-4	CAWSVMNTGGIEKLFF
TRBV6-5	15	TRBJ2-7	CASSYSDRGGVEQYF
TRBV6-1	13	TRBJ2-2	CAPPGENTGELFF
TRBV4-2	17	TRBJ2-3	CASSQFASGGPPDTQYF
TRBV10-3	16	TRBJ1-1	CAISERGTSGNTEAFF
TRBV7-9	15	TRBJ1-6	CASSLGGPGNSPLHF